The 8 T cell receptor beta chains reported below all come from one sample, sequenced in a study of beta chain features in type 1 diabetes. Study findings and constraints: All four CD4+ subsets from Type 1 diabetes patients carried moderately but significantly shorter TCRB CDR3s.

No antigen has been assigned to these receptors. Expressed TCRB transcripts were sequenced after all isolated RNA was converted to cDNA. TCRdb's table, derived via immunoSEQ multiplex PCR, lists solely in-frame clones and lacks some. The sample contains roughly 150,000 clones, around 8.3% of which appear only once. The source material was central memory CD4+ T cells from blood. These receptors were collected from a woman aged 18-29 years with type 1 diabetes.

The rearrangement links TRBV19 to TRBJ2-1; 9 bases agree with TRBD2. CDR3 length equals 15 residues. J gave up 9 bases and V 5 bases, and 11 bases lay outside the gene matches. CDR1 and CDR2 from the germline V gene are LNHDA and SQIVND (reference sequence). Here the CDR3 reads CASSFQASGDGEQFF. The CDR3 DNA reads TGTGCCAGTAGTTTTCAAGCTAGCGGGGACGGTGAGCAGTTCTTC. The entire variable domain, with the rest obtained from reference TRBV19 and TRBJ2-1, is as follows: DGGITQSPKYLFRKEGQNVTLSCEQNLNHDAMYWYRQDPGQGLRLIYYSQIVNDFQKGDIAEGYSVSREKKESFPLTVTSAQKNPTAFYLCASSFQASGDGEQFFGPGTRLTVL.

This sequence joins TRBV7-8 and TRBJ2-1; TRBD2 matches at 8 bases. Trimming took 8 bases from V and 4 from J; bases not matched to a gene: 7. The CDR3 runs 14 residues. Looked up from germline, CDR1 is SGHVS and CDR2 is FQNEAQ. DNA for the CDR3: TGTGCCAGCGTTAGCGGGGCTGGATACAATGAGCAGTTCTTC. This translates into CASVSGAGYNEQFF.

The chain couples TRBV25-1 to TRBJ2-4, with 9 bases that match TRBD1. Trimming cost V 5 bases and J 8 bases; bases outside gene matches: 10. This CDR3 has 15 amino acids. Germline-derived CDR1 and CDR2 are MGHDK and SYGVNS. The DNA of the CDR3 is TGTGCCAGCAGTCCCCGTCGACAGGGGGAAGACATTCAGTACTTC. This codes for CASSPRRQGEDIQYF.

The rearrangement uses TRBV7-6 and TRBJ2-6; D is possibly TRBD2 (5 bases). The CDR3 is 16 residues long. From germline, CDR1 is SGHVS and CDR2 FNYEAQ. Trimming took 4 bases from V and 1 from J, leaving 11 bases between them. The CDR3 loop reads CASSYGGGSGANVLTF. Here the CDR3 DNA reads TGTGCCAGCAGCTACGGCGGAGGTTCTGGGGCCAACGTCCTGACTTTC.

This chain joins TRBV6-4 and TRBJ2-7; D is ambiguous. Germline V gene data show CDR1 as MRHNA and CDR2 as SNTAGT. V gave up 5 bases and J gave up 3 bases, with 8 bases separating them. This CDR3 contains 12 residues. In nucleotides, the CDR3 is TGTGCCAGCAGTCTATGGTTCTACGAGCAGTACTTC. Protein product: CASSLWFYEQYF.

This sequence joins TRBV25-1 and TRBJ2-7; the match to TRBD2 covers 8 bases. CDR3 length: 17 amino acids. Trimming cost V 3 bases and J 2 bases; bases outside gene matches: 12. Germline V gene data show CDR1 as MGHDK and CDR2 as SYGVNS. CDR3 loop: CASSESTFSGEPYEQYF. The CDR3 nucleotides read TGTGCCAGCAGTGAGTCCACCTTTAGCGGGGAGCCCTACGAGCAGTACTTC.

The J gene is TRBJ1-4, the V gene TRBV30; D not resolved. In germline, CDR1 is GTSNPN, CDR2 SVGIG (reference sequence). Trimming took 2 bases from V and 8 from J, leaving 15 bases between them. This CDR3 region has 14 residues. CDR3 bases: TGTGCCTGGAGTCCGGGGAGTCTCAAGGAAAAACTGTTTTTT. It is translated as CAWSPGSLKEKLFF.

This clone was observed a few times. The chain employs TRBV4-3 and TRBJ2-1; weak D call: TRBD2 (5 bases). V was trimmed by 1 base and J by 4 bases, leaving 8 bases between them. This CDR3 comprises 14 residues. Germline CDR1 reads LGHNA; CDR2 reads YSLEER. The CDR3 loop is CASSQGRDYNEQFF. The CDR3 DNA is TGCGCCAGCAGCCAAGGCCGGGATTACAATGAGCAGTTCTTC.